What follows describes a single T cell receptor (beta chain). Its specificity is unknown. The CDR3 loop spans 15 amino acids. Germline lookup yields CDR1 MDHEN and CDR2 SYDVKM. These data originate in a study of CXCR3-negative and CXCR3-positive naive CD8 T cells. Libraries were UMI-labeled 5' RACE TRB cDNA. One entry per CDR3 protein, without DNA, is what TCRdb gives after re-calling the 5' RACE reads. Its table lists 150,000 or so distinct CDR3 sequences. General study results and limits: CD5 surface expression was similar among naive subsets, and TCR strength was estimated by inference from TRB CDR3 properties. Researchers report that CXCR3-positive naive cells carry more hydrophobic TRB CDR3s than CXCR3-negative naive cells.

The receptor comes from a human donor in good health. Some clones in this sample may be carry-over from other donors' samples. This sequence joins TRBV28 and TRBJ1-1; checking the TCRdb D call of TRBD1 is not possible without DNA. Sequencing input: naive CXCR3+ CD8+ T cells from blood. Subset defined: CD45RO-CCR7+CD27+CD95- naive CD8+ T cells expressing CXCR3 (TNR3+). The CDR3 protein is CASSPGTGGLTEAFF.